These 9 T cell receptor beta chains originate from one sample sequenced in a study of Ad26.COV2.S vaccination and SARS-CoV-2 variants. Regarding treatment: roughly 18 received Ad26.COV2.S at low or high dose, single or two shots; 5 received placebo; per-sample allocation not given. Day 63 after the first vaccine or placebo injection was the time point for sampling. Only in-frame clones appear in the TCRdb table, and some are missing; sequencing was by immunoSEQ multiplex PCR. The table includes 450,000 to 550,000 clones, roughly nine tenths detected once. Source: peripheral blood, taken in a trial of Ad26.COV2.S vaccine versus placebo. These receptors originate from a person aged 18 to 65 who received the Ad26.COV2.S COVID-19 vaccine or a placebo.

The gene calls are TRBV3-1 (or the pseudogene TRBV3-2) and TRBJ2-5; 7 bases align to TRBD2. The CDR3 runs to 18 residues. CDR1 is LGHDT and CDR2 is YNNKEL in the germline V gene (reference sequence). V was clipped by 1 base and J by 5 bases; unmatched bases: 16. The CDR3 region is CASSQGPGAGSVRETQYF. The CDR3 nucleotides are TGTGCCAGCAGCCAAGGACCCGGAGCGGGGTCGGTCCGGGAGACCCAGTACTTC.

The CDR3 spells CAGGENNEQFF. CDR3 DNA sequence: TGTGCCGGGGGGGAGAACAATGAGCAGTTCTTC. This rearrangement joins TRBV12-3 or TRBV12-4 to TRBJ2-1; TRBD2 matches 7 bases. This CDR3 has 11 residues. J lost 5 bases, V lost 11 bases, and 3 bases had no gene match.

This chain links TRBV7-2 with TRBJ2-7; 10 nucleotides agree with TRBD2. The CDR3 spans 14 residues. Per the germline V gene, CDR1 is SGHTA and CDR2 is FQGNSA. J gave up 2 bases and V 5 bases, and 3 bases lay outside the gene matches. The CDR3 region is CASSQRGGPYEQYF. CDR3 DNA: TGTGCCAGCAGCCAGCGGGGGGGCCCCTACGAGCAGTACTTC.

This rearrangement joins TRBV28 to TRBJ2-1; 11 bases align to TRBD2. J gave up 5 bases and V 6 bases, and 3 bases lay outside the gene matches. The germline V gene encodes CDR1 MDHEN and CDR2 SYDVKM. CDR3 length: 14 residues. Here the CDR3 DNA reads TGTGCCAGCAGATGGACTAGCGGGCACAATGAGCAGTTCTTC. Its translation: CASRWTSGHNEQFF.

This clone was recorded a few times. DNA for the CDR3: TGTGCCAGCAGCTTTGGGCAGGGGGGTAGTGGGACTGAAGCTTTCTTT. Encoded protein: CASSFGQGGSGTEAFF. The chain carries TRBV7-8 and TRBJ1-1, with 7 bases fitting TRBD1. Germline lookup yields CDR1 SGHVS and CDR2 FQNEAQ. CDR3 length equals 16 residues. V trimming: 3 bases; J trimming: 5 bases; junction bases outside the gene matches: 12.

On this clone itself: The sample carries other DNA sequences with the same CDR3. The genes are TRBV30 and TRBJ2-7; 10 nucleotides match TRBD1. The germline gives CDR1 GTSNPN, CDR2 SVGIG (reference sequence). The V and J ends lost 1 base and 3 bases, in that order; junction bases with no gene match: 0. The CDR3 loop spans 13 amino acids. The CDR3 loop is CAWSGTGGYEQYF. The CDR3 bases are TGTGCCTGGAGTGGGACAGGGGGCTACGAGCAGTACTTC. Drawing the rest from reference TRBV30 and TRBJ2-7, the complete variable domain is SQTIHQWPATLVQPVGSPLSLECTVEGTSNPNLYWYRQAAGRGLQLLFYSVGIGQISSEVPQNLSASRPQDRQFILSSKKLLLSDSGFYLCAWSGTGGYEQYFGPGTRLTVT.

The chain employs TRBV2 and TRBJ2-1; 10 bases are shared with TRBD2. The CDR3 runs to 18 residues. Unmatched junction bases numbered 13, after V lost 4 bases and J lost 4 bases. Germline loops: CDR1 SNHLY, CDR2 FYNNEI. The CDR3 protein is CASSVNSGGYFEYNEQFF. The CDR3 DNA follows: TGTGCCAGCAGTGTAAATAGCGGGGGGTACTTCGAGTACAATGAGCAGTTCTTC. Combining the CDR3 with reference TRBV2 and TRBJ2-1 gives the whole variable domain EPEVTQTPSHQVTQMGQEVILRCVPISNHLYFYWYRQILGQKVEFLVSFYNNEISEKSEIFDDQFSVERPDGSNFTLKIRSTKLEDSAMYFCASSVNSGGYFEYNEQFFGPGTRLTVL.

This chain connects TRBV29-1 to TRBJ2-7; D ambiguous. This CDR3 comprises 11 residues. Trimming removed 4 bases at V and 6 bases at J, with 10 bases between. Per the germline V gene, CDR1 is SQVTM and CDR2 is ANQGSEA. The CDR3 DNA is TGCAGCGTTGCTGAGCTTGGCGAGCAGTACTTC. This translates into CSVAELGEQYF.

CDR3 residues: CASSRGQRAMNTEAFF. CDR3 DNA: TGTGCCAGCAGTAGGGGACAGAGAGCTATGAACACTGAAGCTTTCTTT. This rearrangement joins TRBV6-2 or TRBV6-3 to TRBJ1-1; 7 positions agree with TRBD1. The length of the CDR3 is 16 residues. Germline CDR1 is MNHEY and CDR2 is SVGEGT. Trimming took 5 bases from V and 0 from J; bases not matched to a gene: 9.